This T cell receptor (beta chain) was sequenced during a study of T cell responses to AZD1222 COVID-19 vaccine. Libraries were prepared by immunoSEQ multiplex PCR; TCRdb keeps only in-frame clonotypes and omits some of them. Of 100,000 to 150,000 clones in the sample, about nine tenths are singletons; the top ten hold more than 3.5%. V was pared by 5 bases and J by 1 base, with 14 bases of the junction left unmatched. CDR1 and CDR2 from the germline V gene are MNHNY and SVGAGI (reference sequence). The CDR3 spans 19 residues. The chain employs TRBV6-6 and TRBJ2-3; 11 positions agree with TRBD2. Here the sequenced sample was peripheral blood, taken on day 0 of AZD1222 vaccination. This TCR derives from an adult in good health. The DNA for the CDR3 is TGTGCCAGCAGTCGATCACTAGCGGGGGCTCGGGTGGGCACAGATACGCAGTATTTT. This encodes CASSRSLAGARVGTDTQYF.